This T cell receptor beta chain was observed in a study of T cells in Graves' hyperthyroidism and ophthalmopathy. Study-wide findings and caveats: Ophthalmopathy and stable hyperthyroidism were separated by a 13 V-J model.

Clinical symptoms, serum thyroxine and TRAb, thyroid ultrasound and orbital computed tomography together formed the diagnostic basis. PBMCs were obtained from 10 ml fresh peripheral blood. CDR3 length: 18 amino acids. From germline, CDR1 is MNHEY and CDR2 SMNVEV (reference sequence). The V segment lost 5 bases and the J segment 0 bases; nucleotides outside the gene matches: 13. Amplification of TCR beta CDR3 regions was performed using RNA transcripts as template. The HTBI primer set was used in a first-round RT-PCR of the TCR CDR3. TCRdb passed the multiplex PCR reads through MiXCR, listing each CDR3 protein once. This sample carries about 260,000 distinct CDR3 sequences, roughly 15% of them seen once, and the ten largest clones take around 30%. This clonotype was detected a few times. Its antigen remains unknown.

The sequence came from a woman aged 18-29 years with Graves' ophthalmopathy. Source material: blood. The gene calls are TRBV27 and TRBJ1-1; 9 bases agree with TRBD1. CDR3 loop: CASSPDTPGTGLNTEAFF. The CDR3 DNA reads as TGTGCCAGCAGTCCCGACACACCCGGGACAGGGCTGAACACTGAAGCTTTCTTT.